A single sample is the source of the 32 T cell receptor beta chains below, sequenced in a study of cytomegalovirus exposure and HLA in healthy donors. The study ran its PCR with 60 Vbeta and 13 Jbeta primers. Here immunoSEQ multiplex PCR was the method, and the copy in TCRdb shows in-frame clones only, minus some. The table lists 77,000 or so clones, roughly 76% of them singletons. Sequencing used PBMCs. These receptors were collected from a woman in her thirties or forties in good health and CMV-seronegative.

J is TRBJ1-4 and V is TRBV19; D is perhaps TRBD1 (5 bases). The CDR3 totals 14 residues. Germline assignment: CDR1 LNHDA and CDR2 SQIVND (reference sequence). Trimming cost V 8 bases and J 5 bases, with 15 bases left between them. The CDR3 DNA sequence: TGTGCCAGTCATCTAACAGGCCCCAATGAAAAACTGTTTTTT. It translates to CASHLTGPNEKLFF.

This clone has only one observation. The CDR3 loop is CASSFGTYNEQFF. The CDR3, as DNA: TGTGCCAGCAGTTTCGGGACCTACAATGAGCAGTTCTTC. The chain employs TRBV27 and TRBJ2-1, with D maybe TRBD2 (5 bases). V lost 3 bases to trimming and J lost 2 bases, with 5 bases between them. CDR1 and CDR2 from the germline V gene are MNHEY and SMNVEV (reference sequence). This CDR3 has 13 residues.

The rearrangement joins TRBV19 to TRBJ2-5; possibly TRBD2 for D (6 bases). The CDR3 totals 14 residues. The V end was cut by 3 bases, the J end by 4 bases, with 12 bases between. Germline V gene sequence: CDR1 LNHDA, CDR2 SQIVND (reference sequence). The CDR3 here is CASSINGGTETQYF. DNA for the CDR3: TGTGCCAGTAGTATTAACGGCGGGACAGAGACCCAGTACTTC.

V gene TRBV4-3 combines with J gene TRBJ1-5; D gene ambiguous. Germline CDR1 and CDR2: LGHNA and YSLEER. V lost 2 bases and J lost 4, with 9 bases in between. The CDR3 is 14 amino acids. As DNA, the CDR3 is TGCGCCAGCAGCCAAAGTGACGGGAATCAGCCCCAGCATTTT. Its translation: CASSQSDGNQPQHF.

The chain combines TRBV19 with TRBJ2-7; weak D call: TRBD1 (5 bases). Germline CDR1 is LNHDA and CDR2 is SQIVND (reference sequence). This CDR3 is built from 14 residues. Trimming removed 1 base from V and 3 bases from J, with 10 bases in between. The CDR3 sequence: CASSIGVTDYEQYF. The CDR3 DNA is TGTGCCAGTAGTATAGGAGTGACAGACTACGAGCAGTACTTC.

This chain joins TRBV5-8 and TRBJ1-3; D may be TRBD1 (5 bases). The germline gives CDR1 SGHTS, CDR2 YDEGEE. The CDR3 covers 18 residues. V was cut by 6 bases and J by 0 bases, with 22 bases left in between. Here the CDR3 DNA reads TGTGCCAGCAAGAAGGGGCGCAGGGCCCTCAACTCTGGAAACACCATATATTTT. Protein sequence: CASKKGRRALNSGNTIYF.

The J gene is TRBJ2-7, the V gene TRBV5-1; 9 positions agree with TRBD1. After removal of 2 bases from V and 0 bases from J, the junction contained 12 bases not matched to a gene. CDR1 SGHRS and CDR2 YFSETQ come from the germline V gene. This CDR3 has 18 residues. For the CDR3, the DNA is TGCGCCAGCAGCTTAGGTGTGCTGTCGGACAGGGGCTCCTACGAGCAGTACTTC. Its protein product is CASSLGVLSDRGSYEQYF.

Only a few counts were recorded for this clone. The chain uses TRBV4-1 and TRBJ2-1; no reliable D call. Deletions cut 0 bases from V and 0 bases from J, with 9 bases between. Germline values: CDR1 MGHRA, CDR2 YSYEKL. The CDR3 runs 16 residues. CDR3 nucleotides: TGCGCCAGCAGCCAAGATTCCGCAGGCTCCTACAATGAGCAGTTCTTC. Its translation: CASSQDSAGSYNEQFF.

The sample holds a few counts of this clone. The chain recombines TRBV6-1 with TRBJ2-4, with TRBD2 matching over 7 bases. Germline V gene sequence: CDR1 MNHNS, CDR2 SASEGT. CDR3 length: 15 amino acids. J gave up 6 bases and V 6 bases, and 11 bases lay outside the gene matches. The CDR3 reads CASSLRGVRPNIQYF. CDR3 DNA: TGTGCCAGCAGCCTTCGGGGGGTGCGACCAAACATTCAGTACTTC.

CDR3 loop: CAWSEMRGNTIYF. The CDR3 DNA is TGTGCCTGGAGCGAGATGAGGGGAAACACCATATATTTT. The rearrangement joins TRBV30 to TRBJ1-3; no clear D gene. V was clipped by 3 bases and J by 4 bases, with 10 bases between them. Germline V gives CDR1 GTSNPN, CDR2 SVGIG (reference sequence). The CDR3 contains 13 residues.

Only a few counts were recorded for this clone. CDR3 residues: CASSLMAGGPNEQYF. In nucleotides, the CDR3 is TGCGCCAGCAGCTTGATGGCAGGGGGCCCGAACGAGCAGTACTTC. This chain uses TRBV5-1 with TRBJ2-7, with TRBD1 matching 8 bases. With 1 base clipped from V and 5 bases from J, the junction kept 8 bases outside the gene matches. Germline V CDR1 and CDR2: SGHRS, YFSETQ. The CDR3 length is 15 residues. Supplemented by reference TRBV5-1 and TRBJ2-7, the full variable domain reads KAGVTQTPRYLIKTRGQQVTLSCSPISGHRSVSWYQQTPGQGLQFLFEYFSETQRNKGNFPGRFSGRQFSNSRSEMNVSTLELGDSALYLCASSLMAGGPNEQYFGPGTRLTVT.

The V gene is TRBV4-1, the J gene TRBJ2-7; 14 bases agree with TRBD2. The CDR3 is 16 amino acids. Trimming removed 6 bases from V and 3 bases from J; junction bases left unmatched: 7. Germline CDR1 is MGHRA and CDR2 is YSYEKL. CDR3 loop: CASRATSGGVGYEQYF. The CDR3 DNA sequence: TGCGCCAGCAGAGCGACTAGCGGGGGGGTAGGCTACGAGCAGTACTTC.

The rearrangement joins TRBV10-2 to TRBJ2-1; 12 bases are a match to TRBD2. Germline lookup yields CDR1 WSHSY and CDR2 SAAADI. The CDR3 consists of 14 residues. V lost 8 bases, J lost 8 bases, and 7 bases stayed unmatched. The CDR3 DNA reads TGCGCCAGCCGATGGACTAGCGGGATCGATGAGCAGTTCTTC. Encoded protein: CASRWTSGIDEQFF.

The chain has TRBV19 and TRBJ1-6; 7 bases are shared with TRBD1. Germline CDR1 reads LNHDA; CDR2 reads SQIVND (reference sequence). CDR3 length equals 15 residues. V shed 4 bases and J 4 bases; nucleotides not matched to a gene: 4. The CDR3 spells CASSTPGQYNSPLHF. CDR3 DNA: TGTGCCAGTAGTACGCCGGGACAGTATAATTCACCCCTCCACTTT.

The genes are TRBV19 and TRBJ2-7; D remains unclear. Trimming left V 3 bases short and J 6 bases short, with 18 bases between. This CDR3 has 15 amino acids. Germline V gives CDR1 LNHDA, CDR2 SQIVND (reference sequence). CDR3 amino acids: CASSIRHLPSLEQYF. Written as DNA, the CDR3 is TGTGCCAGTAGTATCCGACATCTTCCCTCGCTCGAGCAGTACTTC.

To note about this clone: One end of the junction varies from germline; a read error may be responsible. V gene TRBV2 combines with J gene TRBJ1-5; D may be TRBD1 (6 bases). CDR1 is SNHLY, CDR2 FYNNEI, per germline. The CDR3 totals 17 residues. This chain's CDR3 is CASCDVDSRVSNQPQHF. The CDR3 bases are TGTGCCAGCTGTGACGTGGACAGCAGAGTAAGCAATCAGCCCCAGCATTTT.

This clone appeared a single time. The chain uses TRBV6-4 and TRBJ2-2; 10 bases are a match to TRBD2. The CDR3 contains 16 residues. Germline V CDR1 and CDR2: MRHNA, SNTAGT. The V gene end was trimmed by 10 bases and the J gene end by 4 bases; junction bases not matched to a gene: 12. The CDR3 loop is CATRLLAGDPTGELFF. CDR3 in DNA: TGTGCCACCCGTCTCCTAGCGGGAGATCCCACCGGGGAGCTGTTTTTT.

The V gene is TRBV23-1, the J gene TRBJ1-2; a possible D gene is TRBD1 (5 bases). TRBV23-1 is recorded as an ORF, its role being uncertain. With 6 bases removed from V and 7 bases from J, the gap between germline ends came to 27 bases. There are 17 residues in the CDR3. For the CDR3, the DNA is TGCGCCAGCAGCCCCCCTACGGTAATACGGGGGGATACTGGCTACACCTTC. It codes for CASSPPTVIRGDTGYTF.

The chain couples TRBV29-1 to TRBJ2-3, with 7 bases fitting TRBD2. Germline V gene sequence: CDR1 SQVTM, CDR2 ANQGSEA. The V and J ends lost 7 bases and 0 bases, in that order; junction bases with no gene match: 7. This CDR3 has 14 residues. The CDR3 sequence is CSAPMGGSTDTQYF. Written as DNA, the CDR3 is TGCAGCGCCCCGATGGGGGGGAGCACAGATACGCAGTATTTT.

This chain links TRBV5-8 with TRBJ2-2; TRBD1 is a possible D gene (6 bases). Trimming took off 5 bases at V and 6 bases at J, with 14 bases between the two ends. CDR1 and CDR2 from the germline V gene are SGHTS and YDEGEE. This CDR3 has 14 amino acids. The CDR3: CASSNRDTPGELFF. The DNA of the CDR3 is TGTGCCAGCAGTAACCGGGACACCCCCGGGGAGCTGTTTTTT.

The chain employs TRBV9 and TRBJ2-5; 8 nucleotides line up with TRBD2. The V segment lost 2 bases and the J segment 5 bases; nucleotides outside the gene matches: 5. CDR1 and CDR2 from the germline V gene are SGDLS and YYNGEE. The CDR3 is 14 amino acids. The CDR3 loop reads CASSVSGGKETQYF. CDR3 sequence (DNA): TGTGCCAGCAGCGTGTCGGGAGGGAAGGAGACCCAGTACTTC.

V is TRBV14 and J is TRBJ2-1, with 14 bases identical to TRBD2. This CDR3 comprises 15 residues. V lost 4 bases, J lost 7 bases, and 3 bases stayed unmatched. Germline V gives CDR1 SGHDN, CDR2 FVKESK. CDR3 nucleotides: TGTGCCAGCAGCCGACTAGCGGGGGGGTGGAATGAGCAGTTCTTC. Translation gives CASSRLAGGWNEQFF.

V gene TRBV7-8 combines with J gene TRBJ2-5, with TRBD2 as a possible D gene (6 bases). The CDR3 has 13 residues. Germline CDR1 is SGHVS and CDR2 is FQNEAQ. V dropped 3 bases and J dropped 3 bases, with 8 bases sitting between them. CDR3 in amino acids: CASSFRREETQYF. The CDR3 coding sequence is TGTGCCAGCAGCTTTCGGAGGGAAGAGACCCAGTACTTC.

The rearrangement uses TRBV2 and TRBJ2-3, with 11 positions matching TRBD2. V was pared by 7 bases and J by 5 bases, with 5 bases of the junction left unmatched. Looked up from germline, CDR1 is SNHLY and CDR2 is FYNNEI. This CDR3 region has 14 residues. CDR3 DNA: TGTGCCAGCAAACTAGCGGGAGATGTAGATACGCAGTATTTT. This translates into CASKLAGDVDTQYF.

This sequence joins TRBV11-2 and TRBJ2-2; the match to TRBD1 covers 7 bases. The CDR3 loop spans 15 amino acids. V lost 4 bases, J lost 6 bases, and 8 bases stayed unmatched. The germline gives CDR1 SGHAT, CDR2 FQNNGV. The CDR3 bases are TGTGCCAGCAGCTCAACCCAGACAGGGTCCGGGGAGCTGTTTTTT. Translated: CASSSTQTGSGELFF.

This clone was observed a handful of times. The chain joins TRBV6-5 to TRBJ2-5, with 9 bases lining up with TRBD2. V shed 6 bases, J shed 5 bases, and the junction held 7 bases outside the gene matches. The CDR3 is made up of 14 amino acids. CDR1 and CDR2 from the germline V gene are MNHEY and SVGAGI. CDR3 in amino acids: CASRRGRAGETQYF. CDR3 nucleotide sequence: TGTGCCAGCAGACGCGGGAGGGCCGGGGAGACCCAGTACTTC.

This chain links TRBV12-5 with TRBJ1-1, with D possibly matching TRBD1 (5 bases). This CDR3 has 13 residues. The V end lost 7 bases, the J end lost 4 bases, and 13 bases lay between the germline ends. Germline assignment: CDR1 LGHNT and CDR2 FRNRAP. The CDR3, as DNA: TGTGCTAGTGCCCGCAGCGGGGGCACTGAAGCTTTCTTT. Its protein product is CASARSGGTEAFF.

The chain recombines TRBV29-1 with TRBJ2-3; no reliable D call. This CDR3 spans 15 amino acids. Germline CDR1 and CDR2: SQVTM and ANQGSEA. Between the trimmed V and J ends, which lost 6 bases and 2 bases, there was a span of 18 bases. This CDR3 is CSVTLGVQSTDTQYF. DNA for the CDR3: TGCAGCGTGACCCTCGGAGTCCAATCCACAGATACGCAGTATTTT.

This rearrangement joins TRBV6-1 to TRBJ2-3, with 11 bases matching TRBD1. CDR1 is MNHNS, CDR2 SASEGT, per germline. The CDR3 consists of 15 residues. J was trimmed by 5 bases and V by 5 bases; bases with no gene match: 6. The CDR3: CASSSGQGAVDTQYF. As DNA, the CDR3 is TGTGCCAGCAGTTCCGGACAGGGGGCAGTAGATACGCAGTATTTT.

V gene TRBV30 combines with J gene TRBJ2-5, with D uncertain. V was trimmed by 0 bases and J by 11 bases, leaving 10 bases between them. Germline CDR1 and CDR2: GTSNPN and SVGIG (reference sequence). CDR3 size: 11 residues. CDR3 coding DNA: TGTGCCTGGAGTGTAGGCGGAGAGCAGTACTTC. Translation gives CAWSVGGEQYF. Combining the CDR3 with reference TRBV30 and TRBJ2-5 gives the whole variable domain SQTIHQWPATLVQPVGSPLSLECTVEGTSNPNLYWYRQAAGRGLQLLFYSVGIGQISSEVPQNLSASRPQDRQFILSSKKLLLSDSGFYLCAWSVGGEQYFGPGTRLLVL.

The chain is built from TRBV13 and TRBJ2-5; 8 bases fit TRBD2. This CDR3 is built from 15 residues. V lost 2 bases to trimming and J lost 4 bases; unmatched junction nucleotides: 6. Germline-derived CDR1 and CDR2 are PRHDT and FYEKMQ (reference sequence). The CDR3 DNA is TGTGCCAGCAGCTTATCTTTTCGGGGGGGAGAGACCCAGTACTTC. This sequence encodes CASSLSFRGGETQYF.

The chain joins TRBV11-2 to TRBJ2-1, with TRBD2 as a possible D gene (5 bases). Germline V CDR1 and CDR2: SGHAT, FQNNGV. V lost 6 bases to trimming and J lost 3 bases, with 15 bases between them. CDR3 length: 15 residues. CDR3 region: CASRFAGTHYNEQFF. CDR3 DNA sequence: TGTGCCAGCAGGTTCGCGGGTACACACTACAATGAGCAGTTCTTC.